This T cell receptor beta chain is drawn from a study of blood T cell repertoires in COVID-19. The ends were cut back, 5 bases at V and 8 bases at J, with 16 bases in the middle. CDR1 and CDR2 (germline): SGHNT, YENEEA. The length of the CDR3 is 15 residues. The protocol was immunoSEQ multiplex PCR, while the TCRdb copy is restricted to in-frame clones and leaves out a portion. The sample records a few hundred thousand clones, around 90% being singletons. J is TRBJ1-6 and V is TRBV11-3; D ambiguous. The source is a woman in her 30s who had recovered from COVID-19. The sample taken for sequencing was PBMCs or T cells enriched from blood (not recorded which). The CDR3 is CASSPVSGKDSPLHF. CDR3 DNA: TGTGCCAGCAGCCCCGTCTCGGGGAAAGATTCACCCCTCCACTTT.